The clone carrying this T cell receptor beta chain was counted a single time. Its target is not known. This specimen comes from a study of cytomegalovirus exposure and HLA in healthy donors. The study, taken as a whole, reports: As confirmed in vitro, a few CMV-associated chains were specific for CMV antigens. It was likely that a cluster of highly shared sequence variants was a sequencing artifact.

The PCR had 60 Vbeta and 13 Jbeta primers. The protocol was immunoSEQ multiplex PCR, while the TCRdb copy is restricted to in-frame clones and leaves out a portion. This table has around 150,000 clones, 70% to 80% appearing once. Losses at the gene ends were 3 bases for V and 7 bases for J; bases not matched to a gene: 8. This CDR3 has 14 amino acids. Looked up from germline, CDR1 is MDHEN and CDR2 is SYDVKM. The sequenced sample consisted of PBMCs. This clonotype was sampled from a man between 25 and 39 years old in good health and CMV-seropositive. This chain connects TRBV28 to TRBJ2-7; 8 bases line up with TRBD2. DNA for the CDR3: TGTGCCAGCAGTTTCGGGCGGGGGGTAGGGGAGCAGTACTTC. Its translation: CASSFGRGVGEQYF.